What follows is one T cell receptor beta chain and its context. This sample is drawn from a study of blood T cell repertoires in COVID-19. Study at large: In each case, the material was cDNA or gDNA derived from T cells, B-cell-depleted T cells, or PBMCs.

The CDR3 runs to 14 residues. The V gene end was trimmed by 6 bases and the J gene end by 1 base; junction bases not matched to a gene: 4. Germline V gene data show CDR1 as LNHDA and CDR2 as SQIVND (reference sequence). Data came from immunoSEQ multiplex PCR; TCRdb stores just in-frame clones and leaves some out. This sample yields about 190,000 clones, of which roughly 80% are seen a single time; around 12% belongs to the top ten. Sequenced sample: peripheral blood. The chain has TRBV19 and TRBJ1-1; 8 bases match TRBD1. The source is a woman aged 45-60 years with acute or convalescent COVID-19. DNA of the CDR3: TGTGCCAGTAGCCGGACAGGGCCGAACACTGAAGCTTTCTTT. It encodes CASSRTGPNTEAFF.